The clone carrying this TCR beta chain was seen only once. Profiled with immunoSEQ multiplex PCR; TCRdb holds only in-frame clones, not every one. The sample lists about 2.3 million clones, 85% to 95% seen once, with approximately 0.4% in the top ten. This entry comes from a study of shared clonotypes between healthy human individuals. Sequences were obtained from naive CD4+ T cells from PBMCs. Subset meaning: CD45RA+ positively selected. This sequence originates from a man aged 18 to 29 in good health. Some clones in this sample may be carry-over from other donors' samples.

CDR3 bases: TGCAGTGCTAGGGATTCTAGCTCGCGGTTCTTC. Protein sequence: CSARDSSSRFF. The V call is TRBV20-1, the J call TRBJ2-1; D may be TRBD2 (5 bases). The CDR3 loop spans 11 amino acids. Per the germline V gene, CDR1 is DFQATT and CDR2 is SNEGSKA (reference sequence). V lost 3 bases, J lost 15 bases, and 15 bases lay in between.